This T cell receptor (beta chain) emerged from a study of T cell responses to AZD1222 COVID-19 vaccine. Study results and limitations: Breadth and depth of Spike-specific TCRs rose after two AZD1222 doses.

Details on this clone: Its specificity is unknown.

This CDR3 has 15 residues. V lost 3 bases to trimming and J lost 2 bases, with 13 bases between them. CDR1 and CDR2 (germline): SGHRS, YFSETQ. The assay was immunoSEQ multiplex PCR, and TCRdb's table has in-frame clones only and misses some. The table has 75,000 to 80,000 clones, around three quarters seen once. The material sequenced was peripheral blood, taken 28 days after the second dose of the MenACWY control vaccine. The J gene is TRBJ2-3, the V gene TRBV5-1, with D maybe TRBD1 (6 bases). This TCR was sampled from an adult who received the MenACWY meningococcal vaccine as a control. Here the CDR3 DNA reads TGCGCCAGCAGCTCAGCAGGGGCTAACACAGATACGCAGTATTTT. This codes for CASSSAGANTDTQYF. Based on the CDR3 plus reference TRBV5-1 and TRBJ2-3, the full variable domain is KAGVTQTPRYLIKTRGQQVTLSCSPISGHRSVSWYQQTPGQGLQFLFEYFSETQRNKGNFPGRFSGRQFSNSRSEMNVSTLELGDSALYLCASSSAGANTDTQYFGPGTRLTVL.